This T cell receptor beta chain was recorded in a study of blood T cell repertoires in COVID-19. Looking at the study overall: PBMCs, B-cell-depleted T cells, or T cells provided the cDNA or gDNA that made up the material.

Recruits, aged roughly 18 to 100 years, lived in roughly 22 US areas. Which cohort a participant joined came from the clinical history participants gave. The CDR3 has 17 amino acids. The ends lost 5 bases at V and 1 base at J; junction bases unmatched: 9. Germline lookup yields CDR1 ENHRY and CDR2 SYGVKD. The authors' processing: For nucleated cells, counts were estimated from reference gene primer amplification. Only in-frame clones appear in the TCRdb table, and some are missing; sequencing was by immunoSEQ multiplex PCR. V, J and clone size are taken as reported in that table, and D and trimming were inferred from the DNA itself. The sample yields some 170,000 clones, roughly 90% seen once.

The V and J genes are TRBV10-3 and TRBJ2-5; 11 bases match TRBD2. Material: PBMCs or T cells enriched from blood (not recorded which). The TCR originated in a human donor with acute COVID-19. The donor label of this sample is uncertain. Written as DNA, the CDR3 is TGTGCCATCAGTCCCGGACCGGGACTAGCGGTCCAAGAGACCCAGTACTTC. This sequence encodes CAISPGPGLAVQETQYF.